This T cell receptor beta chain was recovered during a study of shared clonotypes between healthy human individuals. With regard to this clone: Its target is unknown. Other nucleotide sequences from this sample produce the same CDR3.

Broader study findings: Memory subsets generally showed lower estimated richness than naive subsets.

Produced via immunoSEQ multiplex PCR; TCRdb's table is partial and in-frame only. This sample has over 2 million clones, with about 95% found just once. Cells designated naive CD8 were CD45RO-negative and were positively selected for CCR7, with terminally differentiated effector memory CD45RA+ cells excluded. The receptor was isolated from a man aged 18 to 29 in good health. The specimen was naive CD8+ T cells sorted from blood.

The CDR3: CASSFSGVSYEQYF. The CDR3 DNA follows: TGTGCCAGCAGCTTTAGCGGGGTCTCCTACGAGCAGTACTTC. The V and J genes are TRBV7-2 and TRBJ2-7; 8 bases align to TRBD2. There are 14 residues in the CDR3. The V gene end was trimmed by 3 bases and the J gene end by 0 bases; junction bases not matched to a gene: 1. The germline CDR1 and CDR2 sequences are SGHTA and FQGNSA. The full variable domain, in which reference TRBV7-2 and TRBJ2-7 provide the parts outside the CDR3, is GAGVSQSPSNKVTEKGKDVELRCDPISGHTALYWYRQSLGQGLEFLIYFQGNSAPDKSGLPSDRFSAERTGGSVSTLTIQRTQQEDSAVYLCASSFSGVSYEQYFGPGTRLTVT.